The clone carrying this TCR beta chain was recorded once. Its antigen remains unidentified. The source of the sample is a study of cytomegalovirus exposure and HLA in healthy donors. General observations from the study: Cytomegalovirus status, reportedly, was diagnosed with high specificity and sensitivity by the classifier. The finding came from a later analysis; first-cohort TCR clusters tended to co-occur in the 120 or so validation repertoires.

Donors were drawn from the 120-subject validation cohort, separate from the roughly 700-subject first cohort. Only in-frame clones appear in the TCRdb table, and some are missing; sequencing was by immunoSEQ multiplex PCR. The sample has 170,000 or so clones, 85% seen once. This receptor was taken from a man between 18 and 35 years old in good health and CMV-seropositive. Material: PBMCs.

The CDR3 here is CASSPGTGRGYGYTF. CDR3 in DNA: TGCGCCAGCAGCCCCGGGACAGGGAGGGGCTATGGCTACACCTTC. This chain uses TRBV4-1 with TRBJ1-2; TRBD1 matches at 9 bases. The CDR3 totals 15 residues. V dropped 4 bases and J dropped 4; count of bases not matched to a gene: 7. In germline, CDR1 is MGHRA, CDR2 YSYEKL.